Shown below are 24 T cell receptor beta chains from a single sample sequenced in a study of blood T cell repertoires in COVID-19. Sequenced by immunoSEQ multiplex PCR; TCRdb stores in-frame clones only, minus some. The sample holds about 300,000 clones; roughly 86% are singletons and the top ten take over 1%. Sequenced input: peripheral blood. The source is a man between 65 and 80 years old with acute or convalescent COVID-19.

This chain links TRBV27 with TRBJ1-4, with D tentatively TRBD1 (5 bases). The CDR3 contains 16 residues. V was shortened by 6 bases and J by 1 base, with 15 bases between the two germline ends. Germline V gene sequence: CDR1 MNHEY, CDR2 SMNVEV (reference sequence). For the CDR3, the DNA is TGTGCCAGCAGGTCGACCAAGGGGAAAACTAATGAAAAACTGTTTTTT. It specifies CASRSTKGKTNEKLFF.

This chain connects TRBV19 to TRBJ2-5; 15 bases match TRBD2. CDR1 is LNHDA, CDR2 SQIVND, per germline (reference sequence). J was trimmed by 5 bases and V by 4 bases; bases with no gene match: 8. This CDR3 comprises 17 residues. CDR3 region: CASSTWTSGRASETQYF. DNA of the CDR3: TGTGCCAGTAGTACCTGGACTAGCGGGAGGGCCTCTGAGACCCAGTACTTC. Based on the CDR3 plus reference TRBV19 and TRBJ2-5, the full variable domain is DGGITQSPKYLFRKEGQNVTLSCEQNLNHDAMYWYRQDPGQGLRLIYYSQIVNDFQKGDIAEGYSVSREKKESFPLTVTSAQKNPTAFYLCASSTWTSGRASETQYFGPGTRLLVL.

The V and J genes are TRBV11-2 and TRBJ2-4; TRBD1 agrees at 7 bases. This CDR3 spans 14 amino acids. The germline gives CDR1 SGHAT, CDR2 FQNNGV. Trimming at V came to 4 bases and at J to 4 bases, leaving 4 bases not matched to a gene. CDR3: CASSSGTEKNIQYF. The CDR3 region has the DNA TGTGCCAGCAGCTCCGGGACAGAAAAAAACATTCAGTACTTC.

The chain recombines TRBV5-4 with TRBJ1-6, with D unclear. The CDR3 loop spans 14 amino acids. Germline V gives CDR1 SGHNT, CDR2 YYREEE (reference sequence). V gave up 2 bases and J gave up 8 bases, with 11 bases separating them. CDR3 sequence (DNA): TGTGCCAGCAGCTTAAACTCTATTTATTCACCCCTCCACTTT. Translated, it gives CASSLNSIYSPLHF.

The chain employs TRBV4-1 and TRBJ1-2; 8 bases map to TRBD1. The V and J ends lost 4 bases and 3 bases, in that order; junction bases with no gene match: 4. The CDR3 spans 14 residues. Per the germline V gene, CDR1 is MGHRA and CDR2 is YSYEKL. The DNA of the CDR3 is TGCGCCAGCAGCCCCGGACAGGGCCACTATGGCTACACCTTC. This translates into CASSPGQGHYGYTF.

V usage is TRBV4-2 and J usage is TRBJ2-7; 8 bases line up with TRBD1. Germline V gene lookup returns CDR1 LGHNA and CDR2 YNFKEQ. V dropped 1 base and J dropped 3; count of bases not matched to a gene: 5. The CDR3 covers 15 residues. Written as DNA, the CDR3 is TGTGCCAGCAGCCAAGGCGACAGGGGATACTACGAGCAGTACTTC. This translates into CASSQGDRGYYEQYF.

The chain joins TRBV2 to TRBJ1-4, with 7 positions matching TRBD1. Germline assignment: CDR1 SNHLY and CDR2 FYNNEI. Unmatched junction bases numbered 2, after V lost 9 bases and J lost 4 bases. This CDR3 is 12 amino acids long. The CDR3 region is CASGTDNEKLFF. The CDR3 bases are TGTGCCAGTGGGACAGATAATGAAAAACTGTTTTTT.

The rearrangement uses TRBV10-1 and TRBJ2-3; 8 nucleotides agree with TRBD2. Trimming cost V 5 bases and J 0 bases; bases outside gene matches: 4. Per the germline V gene, CDR1 is WNHNN and CDR2 is SYGVQD (reference sequence). The CDR3 is 15 residues long. CDR3 loop: CASSTSGGSTDTQYF. The CDR3 DNA reads as TGCGCCAGCAGTACTAGCGGAGGGAGCACAGATACGCAGTATTTT.

This chain joins TRBV11-2 and TRBJ1-2; 7 bases agree with TRBD1. Germline V gene data show CDR1 as SGHAT and CDR2 as FQNNGV. The ends lost 5 bases at V and 5 bases at J; junction bases unmatched: 23. This CDR3 comprises 19 residues. The CDR3 coding sequence is TGTGCCAGCAGCCCTGTTTTAAGGACAGGAGAGGAATCTTTTTATGGCTACACCTTC. Its translation: CASSPVLRTGEESFYGYTF. Supplemented by reference TRBV11-2 and TRBJ1-2, the full variable domain reads EAGVAQSPRYKIIEKRQSVAFWCNPISGHATLYWYQQILGQGPKLLIQFQNNGVVDDSQLPKDRFSAERLKGVDSTLKIQPAKLEDSAVYLCASSPVLRTGEESFYGYTFGSGTRLTVV.

The V call is TRBV5-1, the J call TRBJ2-5; D gene unclear. V was shortened by 2 bases and J by 5 bases, with 4 bases between the two germline ends. This CDR3 is 11 amino acids long. Germline CDR1 reads SGHRS; CDR2 reads YFSETQ. The DNA for the CDR3 is TGCGCCAGCAGCTTAGAGGAGACCCAGTACTTC. Amino acids: CASSLEETQYF. The full variable domain, in which reference TRBV5-1 and TRBJ2-5 provide the parts outside the CDR3, is KAGVTQTPRYLIKTRGQQVTLSCSPISGHRSVSWYQQTPGQGLQFLFEYFSETQRNKGNFPGRFSGRQFSNSRSEMNVSTLELGDSALYLCASSLEETQYFGPGTRLLVL.

The CDR3 DNA is TGCGCCAGCAGCCCTGACCCGGGACAATCTGGAAACACCATATATTTT. It translates to CASSPDPGQSGNTIYF. This chain joins TRBV5-1 and TRBJ1-3, with D possibly matching TRBD1 (6 bases). V was shortened by 4 bases and J by 1 base, with 15 bases between the two germline ends. CDR1 SGHRS and CDR2 YFSETQ come from the germline V gene. The CDR3 spans 16 residues.

The V gene is TRBV24-1, the J gene TRBJ2-5; 9 bases map to TRBD1. Germline CDR1 KGHDR, CDR2 SFDVKD. The ends lost 4 bases at V and 2 bases at J; junction bases unmatched: 4. The CDR3 has 15 amino acids. CDR3 coding DNA: TGTGCCACCAGTGACGGACAGGGGTTACAAGAGACCCAGTACTTC. It specifies CATSDGQGLQETQYF.

The chain is built from TRBV5-1 and TRBJ1-2; tentative D call: TRBD1 (5 bases). The V gene lost 2 bases and the J gene lost 4 bases, with 12 bases spanning the gap. The CDR3 is 14 residues long. Looked up from germline, CDR1 is SGHRS and CDR2 is YFSETQ. The CDR3 reads CASSFGQGGYGYTF. CDR3 nucleotides: TGCGCCAGCAGCTTCGGACAAGGTGGCTATGGCTACACCTTC. The variable domain in full, with the rest retrieved from reference TRBV5-1 and TRBJ1-2, is KAGVTQTPRYLIKTRGQQVTLSCSPISGHRSVSWYQQTPGQGLQFLFEYFSETQRNKGNFPGRFSGRQFSNSRSEMNVSTLELGDSALYLCASSFGQGGYGYTFGSGTRLTVV.

The V gene is TRBV7-6, the J gene TRBJ1-6; 7 bases fit TRBD1. CDR3 length equals 17 residues. V was clipped by 2 bases and J by 12 bases; unmatched bases: 16. Germline V gene data show CDR1 as SGHVS and CDR2 as FNYEAQ. The CDR3 loop reads CASSLSGFGVTGKPLHF. DNA for the CDR3: TGTGCCAGCAGCTTATCTGGCTTCGGGGTGACAGGGAAACCCCTCCACTTT. Filled out from reference TRBV7-6 and TRBJ1-6, the complete variable domain reads GAGVSQSPRYKVTKRGQDVALRCDPISGHVSLYWYRQALGQGPEFLTYFNYEAQQDKSGLPNDRFSAERPEGSISTLTIQRTEQRDSAMYRCASSLSGFGVTGKPLHFGNGTRLTVT.

V is TRBV6-5 and J is TRBJ1-4; the D is unclear. The germline CDR1 and CDR2 sequences are MNHEY and SVGAGI. V lost 2 bases and J lost 6, with 7 bases in between. CDR3 length: 13 amino acids. The CDR3 loop reads CASSYAPDEKLFF. CDR3 DNA sequence: TGTGCCAGCAGTTACGCGCCGGATGAAAAACTGTTTTTT.

The chain uses TRBV2 and TRBJ2-2; 9 nucleotides agree with TRBD2. V was pared by 7 bases and J by 6 bases, with 9 bases of the junction left unmatched. Germline CDR1 reads SNHLY; CDR2 reads FYNNEI. The CDR3 sequence is 15 residues long. This CDR3 is CASTLAGVHAGELFF. The CDR3 nucleotides are TGTGCCAGCACCTTAGCGGGGGTTCATGCCGGGGAGCTGTTTTTT. The whole variable domain, remainder taken from reference TRBV2 and TRBJ2-2, is EPEVTQTPSHQVTQMGQEVILRCVPISNHLYFYWYRQILGQKVEFLVSFYNNEISEKSEIFDDQFSVERPDGSNFTLKIRSTKLEDSAMYFCASTLAGVHAGELFFGEGSRLTVL.

This chain uses TRBV29-1 with TRBJ1-2, with D perhaps matching TRBD1 (6 bases). V shed 6 bases and J shed 4 bases, with 18 bases lying between them. Germline-derived CDR1 and CDR2 are SQVTM and ANQGSEA. The CDR3 sequence is 14 residues long. The CDR3 is CSVETSRGGYGYTF. The CDR3, as DNA: TGCAGCGTCGAAACTTCCAGGGGTGGCTATGGCTACACCTTC. The entire variable domain, with the rest obtained from reference TRBV29-1 and TRBJ1-2, is as follows: SAVISQKPSRDICQRGTSLTIQCQVDSQVTMMFWYRQQPGQSLTLIATANQGSEATYESGFVIDKFPISRPNLTFSTLTVSNMSPEDSSIYLCSVETSRGGYGYTFGSGTRLTVV.

This clone showed up just once. The genes are TRBV7-2 and TRBJ2-5, with TRBD1 identical over 7 bases. Per germline, CDR1 SGHTA and CDR2 FQGNSA. The length of the CDR3 is 16 residues. The V segment lost 1 base and the J segment 4 bases; nucleotides outside the gene matches: 9. CDR3 sequence: CASSLDYLGGRETQYF. The CDR3 region has the DNA TGTGCCAGCAGCTTAGATTATTTAGGGGGCCGAGAGACCCAGTACTTC.

V is TRBV3-1 (or the pseudogene TRBV3-2) and J is TRBJ2-5; 9 bases line up with TRBD2. V shed 0 bases and J 5 bases; nucleotides not matched to a gene: 7. Looked up from germline, CDR1 is LGHDT and CDR2 is YNNKEL (reference sequence). This CDR3 spans 16 amino acids. The CDR3 protein is CASSQDLGTSWETQYF. The CDR3 DNA reads as TGTGCCAGCAGCCAAGATCTGGGGACTAGCTGGGAGACCCAGTACTTC.

This chain joins TRBV5-4 and TRBJ2-3; D perhaps matches TRBD2 (5 bases). Deletions cut 4 bases from V and 6 bases from J, with 12 bases between. Germline V CDR1 and CDR2: SGHNT, YYREEE (reference sequence). The CDR3 consists of 13 residues. As DNA, the CDR3 is TGTGCCAGCAGCGACCACGGGGAGGATACGCAGTATTTT. It codes for CASSDHGEDTQYF.

This clone was detected a few times. This chain joins TRBV7-9 and TRBJ2-2; tentatively, D is TRBD1 (5 bases). The germline V gene has CDR1 SEHNR and CDR2 FQNEAQ (reference sequence). The CDR3 is 14 amino acids. The ends were cut back, 8 bases at V and 4 bases at J, with 14 bases in the middle. The CDR3 coding sequence is TGTGCCAGCGCCCCGACAGTTCTCACCGGGGAGCTGTTTTTT. Translation: CASAPTVLTGELFF.

This sequence joins TRBV7-9 and TRBJ1-2; the D gene is possibly TRBD1 (5 bases). Germline V gene data show CDR1 as SEHNR and CDR2 as FQNEAQ (reference sequence). This CDR3 has 13 amino acids. V was trimmed by 5 bases and J by 3 bases, leaving 10 bases between them. The CDR3 DNA reads as TGTGCCAGCAGCAGCGGGACCTACTATGGCTACACCTTC. Translation gives CASSSGTYYGYTF.

The V call is TRBV28, the J call TRBJ1-5; D is perhaps TRBD1 (5 bases). Per germline, CDR1 MDHEN and CDR2 SYDVKM. The CDR3 spans 14 residues. Trimming cost V 4 bases and J 7 bases, with 14 bases left between them. CDR3 sequence reads: CASSSGAGWQPQHF. The CDR3 DNA is TGTGCCAGCAGTTCTGGAGCAGGGTGGCAGCCCCAGCATTTT.

The rearrangement uses TRBV20-1 and TRBJ2-1, with D uncertain. The CDR3 runs 13 residues. Germline loops: CDR1 DFQATT, CDR2 SNEGSKA (reference sequence). Trimming left V 3 bases short and J 5 bases short, with 11 bases between. The CDR3 DNA reads as TGCAGTGCTAGTGCGAGCAGGAACAATGAGCAGTTCTTC. Translated: CSASASRNNEQFF.